The next 18 T cell receptor beta chains were all read from a single sample in a study of cytomegalovirus exposure and HLA in healthy donors. Primers: 60 Vbeta forward and 13 Jbeta reverse. Sequenced by immunoSEQ multiplex PCR; TCRdb stores in-frame clones only, minus some. This table has 55,000 to 80,000 clones, roughly 70% appearing once. Sequenced material: PBMCs. These receptors were collected from a man in his 70s in good health and CMV-seronegative.

Written as DNA, the CDR3 is TGTGCCAGCAGCACACTAGCACGCGAGCAGTACTTC. It encodes CASSTLAREQYF. V gene TRBV6-1 combines with J gene TRBJ2-7, with D perhaps matching TRBD2 (6 bases). The CDR3 has 12 residues. The V end lost 6 bases, the J end lost 6 bases, and 12 bases lay between the germline ends. Looked up from germline, CDR1 is MNHNS and CDR2 is SASEGT.

The V gene is TRBV19, the J gene TRBJ2-1, with 10 nucleotides matching TRBD2. This CDR3 contains 16 residues. Germline CDR1 LNHDA, CDR2 SQIVND (reference sequence). V lost 4 bases, J lost 9 bases, and 12 bases stayed unmatched. CDR3 nucleotide sequence: TGTGCCAGTAGTAAAGAGTCGGCTAGCGGGAGTTCTGAGCAGTTCTTC. Translated, it gives CASSKESASGSSEQFF.

The chain uses TRBV6-5 and TRBJ2-7; D might be TRBD1 (6 bases). Trimming removed 6 bases at V and 1 base at J, with 13 bases between. This CDR3 is built from 14 residues. In germline, CDR1 is MNHEY, CDR2 SVGAGI. In DNA form, the CDR3 reads TGTGCCAGCAGGCCGGGACACGTATCCTACGAGCAGTACTTC. It yields the protein CASRPGHVSYEQYF.

The chain carries TRBV7-2 and TRBJ1-2; D ambiguous. V was pared by 6 bases and J by 8 bases, with 22 bases between. Germline V gene lookup returns CDR1 SGHTA and CDR2 FQGNSA. The CDR3 loop spans 15 amino acids. The CDR3 nucleotides are TGTGCCAGCAGTCCACAGACCGGGGAACGCGTGGGCTACACCTTC. It is translated as CASSPQTGERVGYTF. The whole variable domain, filled in from reference TRBV7-2 and TRBJ1-2, reads GAGVSQSPSNKVTEKGKDVELRCDPISGHTALYWYRQSLGQGLEFLIYFQGNSAPDKSGLPSDRFSAERTGGSVSTLTIQRTQQEDSAVYLCASSPQTGERVGYTFGSGTRLTVV.

This chain joins TRBV28 and TRBJ2-4, with TRBD2 identical over 7 bases. With V trimmed by 6 bases and J by 5 bases, 4 bases remained unmatched. The CDR3 is 13 residues long. The germline gives CDR1 MDHEN, CDR2 SYDVKM. The CDR3 sequence: CASRRAGENIQYF. The CDR3 DNA reads TGTGCCAGCAGGCGGGCGGGGGAAAACATTCAGTACTTC.

This sequence joins TRBV15 and TRBJ2-2, with D tentatively TRBD1 (5 bases). V was trimmed by 5 bases and J by 7 bases, leaving 23 bases between them. This CDR3 is 17 amino acids long. Germline loops: CDR1 LNHNV, CDR2 YYDKDF (reference sequence). The chain's CDR3 is CATSRSLGASFGGELFF. CDR3 sequence (DNA): TGTGCCACCAGCCGATCCTTAGGGGCTTCGTTCGGCGGGGAGCTGTTTTTT.

The V call is TRBV5-4, the J call TRBJ2-1; 11 nucleotides align to TRBD1. The CDR3 has 15 amino acids. J was trimmed by 4 bases and V by 2 bases; bases with no gene match: 2. Per the germline V gene, CDR1 is SGHNT and CDR2 is YYREEE (reference sequence). The CDR3 sequence is CASSFGTGGYNEQFF. DNA for the CDR3: TGTGCCAGCAGCTTCGGGACAGGGGGATACAATGAGCAGTTCTTC.

The chain combines TRBV7-9 with TRBJ2-7; no clear D gene. The length of the CDR3 is 15 residues. Trimming pared 1 base from V and 1 base from J, leaving 11 bases between. Germline V gene sequence: CDR1 SEHNR, CDR2 FQNEAQ (reference sequence). This CDR3 reads CASSLGPTGSYEQYF. Written as DNA, the CDR3 is TGTGCCAGCAGCTTAGGTCCCACCGGTTCCTACGAGCAGTACTTC.

The chain has TRBV30 and TRBJ1-3; 7 bases fit TRBD1. The CDR3 runs 11 residues. V lost 5 bases, J lost 6 bases, and 1 base stayed unmatched. Germline CDR1 and CDR2: GTSNPN and SVGIG (reference sequence). CDR3 nucleotides: TGTGCCTGGGGGACAGCAAACACCATATATTTT. This translates into CAWGTANTIYF.

The chain combines TRBV6-4 with TRBJ2-1; 9 bases align to TRBD2. Germline lookup yields CDR1 MRHNA and CDR2 SNTAGT. V dropped 4 bases and J dropped 1; count of bases not matched to a gene: 5. CDR3 size: 16 residues. The CDR3 sequence is CASSAASGKSYNEQFF. The CDR3 nucleotides read TGTGCCAGCAGTGCCGCTAGCGGGAAATCCTACAATGAGCAGTTCTTC.

The chain is built from TRBV7-6 and TRBJ2-1; D is undetermined. The germline CDR1 and CDR2 sequences are SGHVS and FNYEAQ. Trimming took 5 bases from V and 5 from J, leaving 7 bases between them. The CDR3 is made up of 12 amino acids. The CDR3 DNA sequence: TGTGCCAGCAGCCCCTTTGACAATGAGCAGTTCTTC. Translating it yields CASSPFDNEQFF.

This rearrangement joins TRBV5-4 to TRBJ1-2, with D maybe TRBD1 (5 bases). The CDR3 loop spans 13 amino acids. V gave up 1 base and J gave up 2 bases, with 6 bases separating them. In germline, CDR1 is SGHNT, CDR2 YYREEE (reference sequence). Written as DNA, the CDR3 is TGTGCCAGCAGCTTGTCAGGGAACTATGGCTACACCTTC. Amino acid sequence: CASSLSGNYGYTF.

The CDR3 sequence is CASSLPRGEQFF. The CDR3 region has the DNA TGTGCCAGCAGCTTACCTAGGGGTGAGCAGTTCTTC. The rearrangement joins TRBV5-4 to TRBJ2-1; D perhaps matches TRBD1 (5 bases). V shed 2 bases and J shed 9 bases, with 9 bases lying between them. CDR3 length: 12 residues. Germline V CDR1 and CDR2: SGHNT, YYREEE (reference sequence).

The V gene is TRBV28, the J gene TRBJ1-1, with 8 bases lining up with TRBD1. This CDR3 has 17 residues. Germline V lookup: CDR1 MDHEN, CDR2 SYDVKM. The ends lost 3 bases at V and 10 bases at J; junction bases unmatched: 19. CDR3 in amino acids: CASSFPLKSGGAFGAFF. Here the CDR3 DNA reads TGTGCCAGCAGTTTCCCCCTTAAGTCAGGGGGCGCCTTTGGAGCTTTCTTT.

The table lists this clone with a few counts. V is TRBV30 and J is TRBJ1-4, with D unresolved. Looked up from germline, CDR1 is GTSNPN and CDR2 is SVGIG (reference sequence). Trimming pared 5 bases from V and 0 bases from J, leaving 10 bases between. This CDR3 spans 14 amino acids. This chain's CDR3 is CAWAELPTNEKLFF. CDR3 sequence (DNA): TGTGCCTGGGCCGAGCTTCCAACTAATGAAAAACTGTTTTTT. The whole variable domain, filled in from reference TRBV30 and TRBJ1-4, reads SQTIHQWPATLVQPVGSPLSLECTVEGTSNPNLYWYRQAAGRGLQLLFYSVGIGQISSEVPQNLSASRPQDRQFILSSKKLLLSDSGFYLCAWAELPTNEKLFFGSGTQLSVL.

The rearrangement uses TRBV7-2 and TRBJ2-3; 7 nucleotides align to TRBD2. The CDR3 loop spans 15 amino acids. Germline V gene lookup returns CDR1 SGHTA and CDR2 FQGNSA. With V trimmed by 6 bases and J by 6 bases, 12 bases remained unmatched. The CDR3 DNA reads as TGTGCCAGCAGTCAAGACCTAGCGGCTAGGGATACGCAGTATTTT. Translating gives CASSQDLAARDTQYF.

Remarks on this clone: Mismatch with germline at one junction end may stem from a read error. The chain has TRBV7-9 and TRBJ2-3; D possibly corresponds to TRBD2 (5 bases). CDR3 length equals 15 residues. Germline V gene lookup returns CDR1 SEHNR and CDR2 FQNEAQ (reference sequence). The CDR3 DNA follows: TGTTCCAGCAGCTTAGTGTGGGAGTCGACAGATACGCAGTATTTT. Protein sequence: CSSSLVWESTDTQYF.

This rearrangement joins TRBV18 to TRBJ2-3; a possible D gene is TRBD2 (5 bases). Germline-derived CDR1 and CDR2 are KGHSH and LQKENI. The CDR3 sequence is 14 residues long. Trimming shortened V by 0 bases and J by 4 bases, and 8 bases separated the two germline ends. The CDR3 nucleotides read TGTGCCAGCTCACCACCTGGAGCGGCAGATACGCAGTATTTT. Translation: CASSPPGAADTQYF. Using reference TRBV18 and TRBJ2-3 for the parts outside the CDR3, the full variable domain is NAGVMQNPRHLVRRRGQEARLRCSPMKGHSHVYWYRQLPEEGLKFMVYLQKENIIDESGMPKERFSAEFPKEGPSILRIQQVVRGDSAAYFCASSPPGAADTQYFGPGTRLTVL.